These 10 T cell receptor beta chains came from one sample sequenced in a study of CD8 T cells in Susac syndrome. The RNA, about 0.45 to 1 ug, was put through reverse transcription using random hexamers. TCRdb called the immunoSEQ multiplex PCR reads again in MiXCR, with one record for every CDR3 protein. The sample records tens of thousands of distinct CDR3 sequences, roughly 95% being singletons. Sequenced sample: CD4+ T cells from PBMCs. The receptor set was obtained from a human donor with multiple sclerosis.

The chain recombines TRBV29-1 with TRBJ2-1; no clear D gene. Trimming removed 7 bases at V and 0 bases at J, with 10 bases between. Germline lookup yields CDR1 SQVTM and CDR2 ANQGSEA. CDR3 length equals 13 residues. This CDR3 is CSGLRSSYNEQFF. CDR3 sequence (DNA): TGCAGCGGACTGAGGAGCTCCTACAATGAGCAGTTCTTC.

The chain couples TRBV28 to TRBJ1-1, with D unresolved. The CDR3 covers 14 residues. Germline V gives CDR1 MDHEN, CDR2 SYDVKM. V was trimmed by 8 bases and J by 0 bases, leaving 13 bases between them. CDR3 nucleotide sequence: TGTGCCAGCCCTGCTCCGGGGTTGAACACTGAAGCTTTCTTT. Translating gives CASPAPGLNTEAFF.

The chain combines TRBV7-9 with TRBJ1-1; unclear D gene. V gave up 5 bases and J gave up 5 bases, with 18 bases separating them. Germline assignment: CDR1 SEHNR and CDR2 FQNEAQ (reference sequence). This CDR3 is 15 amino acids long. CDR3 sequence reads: CASSPRYASGTEAFF. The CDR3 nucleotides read TGTGCCAGCAGCCCTCGGTACGCTTCGGGTACTGAAGCTTTCTTT.

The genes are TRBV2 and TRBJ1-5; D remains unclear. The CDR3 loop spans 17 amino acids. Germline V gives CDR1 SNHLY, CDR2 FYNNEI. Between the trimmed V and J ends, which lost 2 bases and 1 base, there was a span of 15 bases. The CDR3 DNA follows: TGTGCCAGCAGTGAATCGTTCCCGCAGTGGAGCAATCAGCCCCAGCATTTT. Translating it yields CASSESFPQWSNQPQHF. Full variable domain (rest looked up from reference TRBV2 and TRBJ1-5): EPEVTQTPSHQVTQMGQEVILRCVPISNHLYFYWYRQILGQKVEFLVSFYNNEISEKSEIFDDQFSVERPDGSNFTLKIRSTKLEDSAMYFCASSESFPQWSNQPQHFGDGTRLSIL.

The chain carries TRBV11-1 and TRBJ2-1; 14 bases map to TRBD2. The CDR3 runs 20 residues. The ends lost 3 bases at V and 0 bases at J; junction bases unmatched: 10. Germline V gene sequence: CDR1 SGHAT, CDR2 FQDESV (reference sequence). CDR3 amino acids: CASSFGRLAGGRSSYNEQFF. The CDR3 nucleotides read TGTGCCAGCAGCTTTGGGAGACTAGCGGGGGGGAGAAGCTCCTACAATGAGCAGTTCTTC.

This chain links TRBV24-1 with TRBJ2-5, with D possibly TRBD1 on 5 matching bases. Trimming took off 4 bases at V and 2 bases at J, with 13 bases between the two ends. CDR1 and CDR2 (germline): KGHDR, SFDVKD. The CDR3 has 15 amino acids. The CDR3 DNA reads TGTGCCACCAGTGACACCACAGGTACTCAAGAGACCCAGTACTTC. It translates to CATSDTTGTQETQYF.

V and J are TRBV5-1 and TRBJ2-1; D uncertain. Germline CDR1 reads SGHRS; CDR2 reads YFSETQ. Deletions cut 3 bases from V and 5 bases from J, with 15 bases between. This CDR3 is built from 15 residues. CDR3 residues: CASSSKVTLDNEQFF. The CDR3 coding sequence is TGCGCCAGCAGCTCGAAGGTGACCCTAGACAATGAGCAGTTCTTC.

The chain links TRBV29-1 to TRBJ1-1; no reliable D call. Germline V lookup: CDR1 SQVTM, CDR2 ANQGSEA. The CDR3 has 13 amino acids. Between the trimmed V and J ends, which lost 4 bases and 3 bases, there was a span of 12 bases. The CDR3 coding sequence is TGCAGCGTTGGCCTCGGGCGGGACACTGAAGCTTTCTTT. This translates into CSVGLGRDTEAFF.

The CDR3 reads CASSPAGFRPYEQYF. The CDR3, as DNA: TGTGCCAGCAGCCCAGCAGGGTTCCGACCCTACGAGCAGTACTTC. This chain uses TRBV28 with TRBJ2-7; D is perhaps TRBD1 (5 bases). Germline V gene sequence: CDR1 MDHEN, CDR2 SYDVKM. V was clipped by 6 bases and J by 2 bases, with 17 bases between them. The CDR3 is 15 residues long.

The CDR3 sequence is CASSVPGLSNEAFF. CDR3 coding DNA: TGTGCCAGCAGTGTGCCGGGACTGAGCAATGAAGCTTTCTTT. The chain carries TRBV6-1 and TRBJ1-1; a weak D match, TRBD1 (5 bases). Germline assignment: CDR1 MNHNS and CDR2 SASEGT. The CDR3 runs to 14 residues. With 4 bases removed from V and 7 bases from J, the gap between germline ends came to 16 bases.